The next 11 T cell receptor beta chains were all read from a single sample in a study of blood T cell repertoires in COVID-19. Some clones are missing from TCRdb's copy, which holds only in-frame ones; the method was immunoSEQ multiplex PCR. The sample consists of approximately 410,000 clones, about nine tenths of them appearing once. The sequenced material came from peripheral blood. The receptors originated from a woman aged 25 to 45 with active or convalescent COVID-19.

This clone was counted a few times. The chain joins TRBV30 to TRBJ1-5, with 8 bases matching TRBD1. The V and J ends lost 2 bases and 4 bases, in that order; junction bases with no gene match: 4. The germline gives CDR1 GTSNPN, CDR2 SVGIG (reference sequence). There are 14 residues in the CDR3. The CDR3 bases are TGTGCCTGGAGTTATACAGGGGGGAATCAGCCCCAGCATTTT. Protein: CAWSYTGGNQPQHF.

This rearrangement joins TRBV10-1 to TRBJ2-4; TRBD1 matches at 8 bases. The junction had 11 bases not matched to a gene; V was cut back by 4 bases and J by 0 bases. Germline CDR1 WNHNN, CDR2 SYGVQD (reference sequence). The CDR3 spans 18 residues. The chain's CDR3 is CASSGGQGQALAKNIQYF. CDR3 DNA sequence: TGCGCCAGCAGTGGAGGACAGGGACAGGCTTTAGCCAAAAACATTCAGTACTTC.

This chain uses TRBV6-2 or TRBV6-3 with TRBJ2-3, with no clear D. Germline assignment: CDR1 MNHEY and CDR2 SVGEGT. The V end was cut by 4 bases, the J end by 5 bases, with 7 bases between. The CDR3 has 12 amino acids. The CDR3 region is CASSFGLDTQYF. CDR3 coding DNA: TGTGCCAGCAGTTTCGGTTTAGATACGCAGTATTTT.

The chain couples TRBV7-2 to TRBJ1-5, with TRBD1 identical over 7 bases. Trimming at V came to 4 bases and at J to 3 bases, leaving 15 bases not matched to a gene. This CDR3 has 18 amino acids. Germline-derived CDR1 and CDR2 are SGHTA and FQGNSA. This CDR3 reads CASSSEMVGQGVNQPQHF. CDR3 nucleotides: TGTGCCAGCAGCTCCGAGATGGTTGGTCAGGGGGTCAATCAGCCCCAGCATTTT. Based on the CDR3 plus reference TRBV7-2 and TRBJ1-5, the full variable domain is GAGVSQSPSNKVTEKGKDVELRCDPISGHTALYWYRQSLGQGLEFLIYFQGNSAPDKSGLPSDRFSAERTGGSVSTLTIQRTQQEDSAVYLCASSSEMVGQGVNQPQHFGDGTRLSIL.

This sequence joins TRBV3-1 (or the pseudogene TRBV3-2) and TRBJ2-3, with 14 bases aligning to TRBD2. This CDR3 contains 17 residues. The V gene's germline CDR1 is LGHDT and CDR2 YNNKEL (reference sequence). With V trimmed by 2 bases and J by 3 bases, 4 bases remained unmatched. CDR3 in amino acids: CASSQLTSGGATDTQYF. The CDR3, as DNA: TGTGCCAGCAGCCAACTGACTAGCGGGGGGGCAACAGATACGCAGTATTTT.

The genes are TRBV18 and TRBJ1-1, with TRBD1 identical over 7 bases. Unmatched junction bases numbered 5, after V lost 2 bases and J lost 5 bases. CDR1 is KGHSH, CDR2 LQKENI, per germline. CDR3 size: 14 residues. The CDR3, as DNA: TGTGCCAGCTCACCAAGGGGGCCACGTACTGAAGCTTTCTTT. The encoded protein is CASSPRGPRTEAFF.

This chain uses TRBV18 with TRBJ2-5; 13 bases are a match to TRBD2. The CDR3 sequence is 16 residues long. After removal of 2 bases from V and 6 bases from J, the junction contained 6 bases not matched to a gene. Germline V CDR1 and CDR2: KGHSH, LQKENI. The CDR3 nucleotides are TGTGCCAGCTCACCAGGACTAGCGGGGGATAGAAAGACCCAGTACTTC. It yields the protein CASSPGLAGDRKTQYF. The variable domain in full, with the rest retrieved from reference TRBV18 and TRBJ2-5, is NAGVMQNPRHLVRRRGQEARLRCSPMKGHSHVYWYRQLPEEGLKFMVYLQKENIIDESGMPKERFSAEFPKEGPSILRIQQVVRGDSAAYFCASSPGLAGDRKTQYFGPGTRLLVL.

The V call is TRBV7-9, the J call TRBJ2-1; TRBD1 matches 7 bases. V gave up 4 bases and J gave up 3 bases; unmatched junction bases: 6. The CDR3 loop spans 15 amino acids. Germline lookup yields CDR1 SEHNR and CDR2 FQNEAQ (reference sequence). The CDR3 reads CASSSRQGDYNEQFF. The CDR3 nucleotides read TGTGCCAGCAGCTCCCGACAGGGAGACTACAATGAGCAGTTCTTC.

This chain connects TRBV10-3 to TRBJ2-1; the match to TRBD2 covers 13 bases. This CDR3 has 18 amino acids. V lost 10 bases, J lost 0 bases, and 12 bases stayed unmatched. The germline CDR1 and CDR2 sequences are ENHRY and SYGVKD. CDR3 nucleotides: TGTGCCACTCTGACTAGCGGGGGGCAACCTACCTCCTACAATGAGCAGTTCTTC. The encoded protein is CATLTSGGQPTSYNEQFF.

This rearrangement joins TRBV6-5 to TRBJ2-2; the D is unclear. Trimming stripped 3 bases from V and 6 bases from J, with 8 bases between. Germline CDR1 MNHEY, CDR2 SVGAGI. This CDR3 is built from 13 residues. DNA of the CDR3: TGTGCCAGCAGTTATACGGGTCCCGGGGAGCTGTTTTTT. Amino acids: CASSYTGPGELFF.

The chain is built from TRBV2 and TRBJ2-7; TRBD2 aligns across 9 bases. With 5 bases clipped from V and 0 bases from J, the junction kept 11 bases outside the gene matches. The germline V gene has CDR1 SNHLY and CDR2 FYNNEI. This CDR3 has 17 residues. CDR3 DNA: TGTGCCAGCAGTTCTATTCTCGGGACTAGCAACTCCTACGAGCAGTACTTC. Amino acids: CASSSILGTSNSYEQYF.